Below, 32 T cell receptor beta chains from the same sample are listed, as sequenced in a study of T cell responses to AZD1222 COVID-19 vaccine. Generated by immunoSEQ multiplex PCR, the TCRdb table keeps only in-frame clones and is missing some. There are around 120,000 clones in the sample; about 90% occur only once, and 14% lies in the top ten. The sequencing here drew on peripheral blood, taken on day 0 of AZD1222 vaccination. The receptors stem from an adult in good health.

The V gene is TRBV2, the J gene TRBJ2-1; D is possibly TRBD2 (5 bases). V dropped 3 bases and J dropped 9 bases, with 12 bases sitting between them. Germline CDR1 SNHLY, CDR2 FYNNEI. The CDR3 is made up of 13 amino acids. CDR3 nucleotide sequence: TGTGCCAGCAGTGAGGGCCTCCGGGGTGAGCAGTTCTTC. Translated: CASSEGLRGEQFF.

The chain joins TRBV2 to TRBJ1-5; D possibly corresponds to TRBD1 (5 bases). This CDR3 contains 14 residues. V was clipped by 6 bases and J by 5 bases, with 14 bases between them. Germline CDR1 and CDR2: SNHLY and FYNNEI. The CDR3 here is CASSPGASYQPQHF. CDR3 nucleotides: TGTGCCAGCAGCCCCGGGGCTAGTTATCAGCCCCAGCATTTT.

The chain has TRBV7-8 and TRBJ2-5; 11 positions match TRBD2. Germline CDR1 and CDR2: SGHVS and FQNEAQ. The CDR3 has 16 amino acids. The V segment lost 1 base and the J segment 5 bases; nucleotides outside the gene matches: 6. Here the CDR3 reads CASSLVLLAGVETQYF. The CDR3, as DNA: TGTGCCAGCAGCTTAGTCTTACTAGCGGGAGTCGAGACCCAGTACTTC.

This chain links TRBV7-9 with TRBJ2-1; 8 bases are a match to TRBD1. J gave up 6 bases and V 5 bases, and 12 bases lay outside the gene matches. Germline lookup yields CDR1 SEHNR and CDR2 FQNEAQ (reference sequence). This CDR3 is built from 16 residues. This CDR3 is CASSANRGKSVNEQFF. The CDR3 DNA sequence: TGTGCCAGCAGCGCGAACAGGGGGAAGTCCGTCAATGAGCAGTTCTTC.

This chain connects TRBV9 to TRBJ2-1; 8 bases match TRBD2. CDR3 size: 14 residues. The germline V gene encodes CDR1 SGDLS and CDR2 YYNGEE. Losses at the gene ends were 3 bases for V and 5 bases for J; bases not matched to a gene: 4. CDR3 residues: CASSGAGANNEQFF. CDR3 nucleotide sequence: TGTGCCAGCAGCGGAGCGGGAGCGAACAATGAGCAGTTCTTC.

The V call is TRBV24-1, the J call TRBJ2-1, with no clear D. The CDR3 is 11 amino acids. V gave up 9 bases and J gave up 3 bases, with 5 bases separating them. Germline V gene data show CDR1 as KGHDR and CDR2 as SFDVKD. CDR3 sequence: CATGLYNEQFF. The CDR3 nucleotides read TGTGCCACCGGCCTCTACAATGAGCAGTTCTTC.

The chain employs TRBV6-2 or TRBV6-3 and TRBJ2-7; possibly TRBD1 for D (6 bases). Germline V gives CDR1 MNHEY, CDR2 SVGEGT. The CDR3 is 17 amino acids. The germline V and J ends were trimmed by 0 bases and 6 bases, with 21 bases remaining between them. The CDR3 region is CASSYSETGLLFSEQYF. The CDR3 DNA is TGTGCCAGCAGTTACTCGGAAACAGGGTTGCTGTTTTCCGAGCAGTACTTC.

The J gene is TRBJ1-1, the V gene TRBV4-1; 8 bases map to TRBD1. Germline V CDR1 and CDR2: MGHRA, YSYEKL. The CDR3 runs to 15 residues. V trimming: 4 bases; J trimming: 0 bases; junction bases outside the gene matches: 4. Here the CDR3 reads CASSLRDRLNTEAFF. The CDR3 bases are TGCGCCAGCAGCCTCCGGGACAGGTTGAACACTGAAGCTTTCTTT.

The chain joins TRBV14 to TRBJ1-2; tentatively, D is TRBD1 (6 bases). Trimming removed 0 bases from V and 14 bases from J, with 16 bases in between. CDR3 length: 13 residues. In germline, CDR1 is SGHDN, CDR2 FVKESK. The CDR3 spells CASSQDLLTGGTF. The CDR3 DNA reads TGTGCCAGCAGCCAAGATTTGCTGACAGGTGGAACCTTC.

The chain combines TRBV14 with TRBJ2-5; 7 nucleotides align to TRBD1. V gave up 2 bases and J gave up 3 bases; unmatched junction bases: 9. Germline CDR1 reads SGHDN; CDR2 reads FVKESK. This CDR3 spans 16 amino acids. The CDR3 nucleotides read TGTGCCAGCAGCCAATACAGGGGCGCAAGAGAAGAGACCCAGTACTTC. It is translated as CASSQYRGAREETQYF.

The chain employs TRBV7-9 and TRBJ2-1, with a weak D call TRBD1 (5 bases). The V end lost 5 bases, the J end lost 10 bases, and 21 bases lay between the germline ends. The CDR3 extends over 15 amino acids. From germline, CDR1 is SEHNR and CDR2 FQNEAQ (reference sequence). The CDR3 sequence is CASSHTPGRQSEQFF. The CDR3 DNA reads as TGTGCCAGCAGCCATACACCGGGCCGACAGAGCGAGCAGTTCTTC.

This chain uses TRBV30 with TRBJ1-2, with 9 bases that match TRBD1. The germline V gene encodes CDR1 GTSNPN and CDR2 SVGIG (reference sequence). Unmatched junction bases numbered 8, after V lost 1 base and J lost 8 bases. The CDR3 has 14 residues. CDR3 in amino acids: CAWSAGTGLEGYTF. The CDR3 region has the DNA TGTGCCTGGAGTGCTGGGACAGGGTTGGAGGGCTACACCTTC.

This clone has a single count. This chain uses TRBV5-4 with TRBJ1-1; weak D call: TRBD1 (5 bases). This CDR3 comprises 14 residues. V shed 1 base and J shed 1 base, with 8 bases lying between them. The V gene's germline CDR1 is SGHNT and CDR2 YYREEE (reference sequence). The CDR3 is CASSLPDRNTEAFF. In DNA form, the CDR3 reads TGTGCCAGCAGCTTGCCCGACAGGAACACTGAAGCTTTCTTT.

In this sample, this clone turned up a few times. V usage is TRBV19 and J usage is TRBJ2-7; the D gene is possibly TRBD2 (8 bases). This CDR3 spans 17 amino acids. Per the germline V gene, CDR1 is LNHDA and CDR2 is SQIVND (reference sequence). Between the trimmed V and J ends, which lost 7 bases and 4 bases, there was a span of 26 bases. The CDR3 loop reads CASNGKPGQLAGYEQYF. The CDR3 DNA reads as TGTGCCAGTAACGGTAAGCCGGGACAGCTAGCGGGTTACGAGCAGTACTTC.

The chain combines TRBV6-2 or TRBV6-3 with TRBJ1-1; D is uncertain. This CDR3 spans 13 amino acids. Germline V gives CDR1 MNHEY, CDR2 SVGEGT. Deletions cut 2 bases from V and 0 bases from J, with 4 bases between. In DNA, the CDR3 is TGTGCCAGCAGTTACGGCATGAACACTGAAGCTTTCTTT. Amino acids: CASSYGMNTEAFF.

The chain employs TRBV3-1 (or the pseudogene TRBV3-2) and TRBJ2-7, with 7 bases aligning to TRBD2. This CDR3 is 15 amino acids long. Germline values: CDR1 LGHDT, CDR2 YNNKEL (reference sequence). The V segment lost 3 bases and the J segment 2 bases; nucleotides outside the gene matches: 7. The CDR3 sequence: CASSQGGGGPYEQYF. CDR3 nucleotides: TGTGCCAGCAGCCAGGGTGGGGGAGGGCCCTACGAGCAGTACTTC.

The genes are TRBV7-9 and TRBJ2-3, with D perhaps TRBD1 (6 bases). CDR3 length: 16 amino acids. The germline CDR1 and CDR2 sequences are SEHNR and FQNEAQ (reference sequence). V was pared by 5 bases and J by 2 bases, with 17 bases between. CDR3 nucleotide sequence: TGTGCCAGCAGCCCCGAGAGGGGGTCCTACACAGATACGCAGTATTTT. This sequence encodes CASSPERGSYTDTQYF.

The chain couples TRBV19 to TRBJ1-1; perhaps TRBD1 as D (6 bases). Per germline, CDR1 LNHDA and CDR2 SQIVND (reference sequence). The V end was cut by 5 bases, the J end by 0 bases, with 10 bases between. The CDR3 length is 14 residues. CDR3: CASSPGHMNTEAFF. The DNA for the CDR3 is TGTGCCAGTAGTCCGGGACACATGAACACTGAAGCTTTCTTT.

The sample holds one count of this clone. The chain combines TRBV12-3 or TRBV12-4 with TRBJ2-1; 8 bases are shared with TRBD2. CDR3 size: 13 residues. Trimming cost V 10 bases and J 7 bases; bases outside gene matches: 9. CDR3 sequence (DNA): TGTGCCACTTCGTTCGCGGGAGGTAATGAGCAGTTCTTC. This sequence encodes CATSFAGGNEQFF.

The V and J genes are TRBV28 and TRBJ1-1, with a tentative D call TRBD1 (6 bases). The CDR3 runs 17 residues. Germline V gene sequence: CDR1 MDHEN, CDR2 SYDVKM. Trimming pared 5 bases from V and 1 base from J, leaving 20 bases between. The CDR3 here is CASSARGQYLRNTEAFF. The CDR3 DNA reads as TGTGCCAGCAGTGCCCGAGGACAGTATTTAAGGAACACTGAAGCTTTCTTT.

CDR3 nucleotides: TGTGCCAGCAGTTCCCGGGACAGGGGGACAGATACGCAGTATTTT. This encodes CASSSRDRGTDTQYF. The chain combines TRBV13 with TRBJ2-3; 11 bases match TRBD1. The V gene's germline CDR1 is PRHDT and CDR2 FYEKMQ (reference sequence). V was clipped by 6 bases and J by 3 bases; unmatched bases: 5. The CDR3 covers 15 residues.

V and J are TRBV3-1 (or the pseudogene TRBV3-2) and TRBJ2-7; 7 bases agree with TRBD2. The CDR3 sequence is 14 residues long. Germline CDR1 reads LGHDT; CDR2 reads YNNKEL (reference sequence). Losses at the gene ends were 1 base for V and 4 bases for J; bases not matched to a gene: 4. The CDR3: CASSQGRGSYEQYF. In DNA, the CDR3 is TGTGCCAGCAGCCAAGGGCGGGGGAGTTACGAGCAGTACTTC.

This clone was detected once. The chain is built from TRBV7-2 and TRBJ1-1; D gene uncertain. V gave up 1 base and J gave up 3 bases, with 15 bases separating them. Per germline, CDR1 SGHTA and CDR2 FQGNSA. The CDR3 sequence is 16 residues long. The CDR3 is CASSLVGSRIDTEAFF. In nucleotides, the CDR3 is TGTGCCAGCAGCTTAGTGGGGTCGAGAATAGACACTGAAGCTTTCTTT. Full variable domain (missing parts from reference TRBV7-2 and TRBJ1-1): GAGVSQSPSNKVTEKGKDVELRCDPISGHTALYWYRQSLGQGLEFLIYFQGNSAPDKSGLPSDRFSAERTGGSVSTLTIQRTQQEDSAVYLCASSLVGSRIDTEAFFGQGTRLTVV.

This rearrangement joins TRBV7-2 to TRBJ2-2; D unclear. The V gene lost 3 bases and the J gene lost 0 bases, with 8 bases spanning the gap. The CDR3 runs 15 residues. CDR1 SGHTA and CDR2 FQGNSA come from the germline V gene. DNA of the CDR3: TGTGCCAGCAGCTTCGACGGCGCGAACACCGGGGAGCTGTTTTTT. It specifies CASSFDGANTGELFF.

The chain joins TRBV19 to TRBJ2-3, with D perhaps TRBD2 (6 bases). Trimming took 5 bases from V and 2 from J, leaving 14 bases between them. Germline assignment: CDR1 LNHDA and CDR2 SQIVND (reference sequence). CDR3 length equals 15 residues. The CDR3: CASSPQDYYTDTQYF. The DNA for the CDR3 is TGTGCCAGTAGTCCCCAGGACTACTACACAGATACGCAGTATTTT.

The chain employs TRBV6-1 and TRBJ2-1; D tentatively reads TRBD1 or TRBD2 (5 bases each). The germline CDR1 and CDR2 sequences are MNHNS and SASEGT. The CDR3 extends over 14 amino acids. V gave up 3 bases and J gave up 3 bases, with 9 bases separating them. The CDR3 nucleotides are TGTGCCAGCAGTGATGGGGCGGGCTACAATGAGCAGTTCTTC. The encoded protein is CASSDGAGYNEQFF.

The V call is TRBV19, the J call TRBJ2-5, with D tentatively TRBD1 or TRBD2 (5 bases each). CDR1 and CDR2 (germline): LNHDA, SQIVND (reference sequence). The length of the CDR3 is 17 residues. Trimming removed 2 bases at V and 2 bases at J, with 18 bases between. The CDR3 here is CASSIRAEWGYQETQYF. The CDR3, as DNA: TGTGCCAGTAGTATAAGGGCGGAGTGGGGGTATCAAGAGACCCAGTACTTC.

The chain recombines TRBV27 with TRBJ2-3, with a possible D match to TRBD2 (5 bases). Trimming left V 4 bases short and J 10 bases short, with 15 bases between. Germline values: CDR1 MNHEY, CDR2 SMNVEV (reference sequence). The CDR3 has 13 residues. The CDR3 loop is CASSWTPLGAQYF. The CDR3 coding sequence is TGTGCCAGCAGTTGGACTCCCTTAGGTGCGCAGTATTTT.

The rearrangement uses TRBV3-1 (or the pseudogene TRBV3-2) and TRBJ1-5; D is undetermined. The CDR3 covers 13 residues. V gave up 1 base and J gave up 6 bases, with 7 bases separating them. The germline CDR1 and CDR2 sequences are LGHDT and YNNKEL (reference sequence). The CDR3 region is CASSQALAQPQHF. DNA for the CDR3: TGTGCCAGCAGCCAAGCCCTCGCTCAGCCCCAGCATTTT.

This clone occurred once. CDR3 sequence reads: CASSVAGLNTEAFF. The CDR3 DNA is TGCGCCAGCAGCGTTGCGGGGCTGAACACTGAAGCTTTCTTT. The V gene is TRBV5-1, the J gene TRBJ1-1, with D maybe TRBD1 (5 bases). V dropped 4 bases and J dropped 0 bases, with 10 bases sitting between them. From germline, CDR1 is SGHRS and CDR2 YFSETQ. The CDR3 contains 14 residues.

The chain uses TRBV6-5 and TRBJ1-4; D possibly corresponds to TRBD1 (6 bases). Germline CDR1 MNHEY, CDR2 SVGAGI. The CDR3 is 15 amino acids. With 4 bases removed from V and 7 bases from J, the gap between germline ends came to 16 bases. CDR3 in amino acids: CASSSPRGGSEKLFF. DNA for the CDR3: TGTGCCAGCAGTTCCCCGCGTGGGGGCAGTGAAAAACTGTTTTTT.

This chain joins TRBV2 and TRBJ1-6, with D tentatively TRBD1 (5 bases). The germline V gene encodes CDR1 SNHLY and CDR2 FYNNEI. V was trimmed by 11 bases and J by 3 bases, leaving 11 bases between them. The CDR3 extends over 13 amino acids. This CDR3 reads CAGLDSYNSPLHF. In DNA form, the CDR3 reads TGTGCCGGGTTAGACAGCTATAATTCACCCCTCCACTTT.